Listed below are T cell receptor beta chains from one sample, sequenced in a study of blood T cell repertoires in COVID-19. Method: immunoSEQ multiplex PCR; TCRdb's copy keeps in-frame clones and lacks some. The table has about 360,000 clones, 75% to 90% seen once. Sequenced input: peripheral blood. Every receptor here comes from a woman aged 60-75 years with COVID-19, enrolled during active disease. The CDR3 runs from the conserved cysteine through the conserved F or W. A D gene is named only where the DNA matches it firmly. Clone sizes are given selectively: once, few, many, or a class where the clone is expanded.

TRBV12-3/TRBV12-4	NA	TRBJ1-3	few	TGTGCATCAGAATCTGGAAACACCATATATTTT	CASESGNTIYF
TRBV29-1	TRBD1	TRBJ2-7	NA	TGCAGCGTTGTCGACAGGGGGCACGAGCAGTACTTC	CSVVDRGHEQYF
TRBV13	NA	TRBJ1-3	NA	TGTGCCAGCAGACCTCTCCGGGGGGCTGGAAACACCATATATTTT	CASRPLRGAGNTIYF
TRBV15	NA	TRBJ1-1	NA	TGTGCCACCAGCAGAGGGACAGTGCCTAACACTGAAGCTTTCTTT	CATSRGTVPNTEAFF
TRBV3-1/TRBV3-2	NA	TRBJ1-4	NA	TGTGCCAGCAGCCAAGATGGGGGGGAAAAACTGTTTTTT	CASSQDGGEKLFF
TRBV6-5	NA	TRBJ1-2	once	TGTGCCAGCAGTCCACCGGCGGCAGGCGGGGATGGCTACACCTTC	CASSPPAAGGDGYTF
TRBV28	NA	TRBJ1-1	few	TGTGCCAGCAGTCTGACAGGTACCAACACTGAAGCTTTCTTT	CASSLTGTNTEAFF
TRBV18	NA	TRBJ1-2	NA	TGTGCCAGCTCACAAAACGAGGTCTCTGGCTACACCTTC	CASSQNEVSGYTF
TRBV29-1	TRBD1	TRBJ1-5	NA	TGCAGCGCAACCCAGGGGGCATCTGGCAATCAGCCCCAGCATTTT	CSATQGASGNQPQHF
TRBV10-3	NA	TRBJ1-5	NA	TGTGCCATCAGTGAAGGGGCTTCGCCACATTATCAGCCCCAGCATTTT	CAISEGASPHYQPQHF
TRBV10-2	TRBD1	TRBJ1-2	NA	TGCGCCAGCAGTGAGTTTACCGGGACAGGGAACTATGGCTACACCTTC	CASSEFTGTGNYGYTF
TRBV27	TRBD1	TRBJ1-2	few	TGTGCCAGCAGGCGGACAGGGTTCGGCTATGGCTACACCTTC	CASRRTGFGYGYTF
TRBV19	TRBD1	TRBJ1-1	NA	TGTGCCAGTAGGGCGGACAGGGTCACTGAAGCTTTCTTT	CASRADRVTEAFF
TRBV5-1	NA	TRBJ1-3	NA	TGCGCCAGCAGCTTACTCGACAGGTTCGGAGGAAACACCATATATTTT	CASSLLDRFGGNTIYF
TRBV6-5	NA	TRBJ1-1	NA	TGTGCCAGCACCGCCGGGGTGGGCTGGGGCACTGAAGCTTTCTTT	CASTAGVGWGTEAFF
TRBV30	TRBD1	TRBJ2-7	NA	TGTGCCTGGACCGCCGGGACAGGGTACCACGAGCAGTACTTC	CAWTAGTGYHEQYF
TRBV29-1	NA	TRBJ2-7	NA	TGCAGCGTCATAGTACAGGGCCCCGAGCAGTACTTC	CSVIVQGPEQYF
TRBV2	TRBD1	TRBJ1-6	NA	TGTGCCAGCAGCCCGGGACAGAATTCACCCCTCCACTTT	CASSPGQNSPLHF
TRBV7-9	NA	TRBJ1-2	NA	TGTGCCAGCAGCTTAAACGTACGGTTCTATGGCTACACCTTC	CASSLNVRFYGYTF
TRBV19	TRBD1	TRBJ1-2	NA	TGTGCCAGTAGTCCGACAGGGCCCGCTAACTATGGCTACACCTTC	CASSPTGPANYGYTF
TRBV19	NA	TRBJ2-1	NA	TGTGCCAGTAGTGCACAGAGCTCCTACAATGAGCAGTTCTTC	CASSAQSSYNEQFF
TRBV5-8	TRBD1	TRBJ1-4	NA	TGTGCCAGCAGACGACAGGGATTAAATGAAAAACTGTTTTTT	CASRRQGLNEKLFF
TRBV12-3/TRBV12-4	NA	TRBJ2-4	NA	TGTGCCAGCAGCGGTAGAGCCAAAAACATTCAGTACTTC	CASSGRAKNIQYF
TRBV12-5	TRBD1	TRBJ2-2	NA	TGTGCTAGTGGTTTGCTCGGGACAGGGTTTTCCGGGGAGCTGTTTTTT	CASGLLGTGFSGELFF
TRBV7-8	TRBD1	TRBJ2-1	NA	TGTGCCAGCACGACAGGGACAGGCAATGAGCAGTTCTTC	CASTTGTGNEQFF
TRBV5-1	NA	TRBJ2-6	NA	TGCGCCAGCAGCTTGATAGATCCAGGGGCGGGGGCCAACGTCCTGACTTTC	CASSLIDPGAGANVLTF
TRBV6-5	NA	TRBJ2-7	NA	TGTGCCAGCCTTCTTGGACAAGGGACCTACGAGCAGTACTTC	CASLLGQGTYEQYF
TRBV10-1	TRBD1	TRBJ2-5	once	TGCGCCAGCAACGAACAGGGGCACCAAGAGACCCAGTACTTC	CASNEQGHQETQYF
TRBV5-6	NA	TRBJ1-5	NA	TGTGCCAGCAGGAGGGGCAATCAGCCCCAGCATTTT	CASRRGNQPQHF
TRBV2	TRBD1	TRBJ1-5	NA	TGTGCCAGCATCCCGGGACAGGGAGGTCAGCCCCAGCATTTT	CASIPGQGGQPQHF
TRBV4-3	NA	TRBJ2-7	NA	TGCGCCAGCAGCCATGACACGGGACAAAGCTCCTACGAGCAGTACTTC	CASSHDTGQSSYEQYF
TRBV19	NA	TRBJ1-2	NA	TGTGCCAGTAGTCGTTCTCCGGGGTCCCAGTTGGGCTACACCTTC	CASSRSPGSQLGYTF
TRBV5-4	NA	TRBJ1-5	NA	TGTGCCAGCAGCTTGGGACAGGAGAATCAGCCCCAGCATTTT	CASSLGQENQPQHF
TRBV27	NA	TRBJ2-7	NA	TGTGCCAGCAGTTTAAATAACGAGCAGTACTTC	CASSLNNEQYF
TRBV7-6	NA	TRBJ2-2	once	TGTGCCAGCAGCCAAGACCCGGGACATCTTACCGGGGAGCTGTTTTTT	CASSQDPGHLTGELFF
TRBV7-3	TRBD1	TRBJ1-4	NA	TGTGCCAGCAGCGCCTCGACAGGGTTTTTTGAAAAACTGTTTTTT	CASSASTGFFEKLFF
TRBV4-2	NA	TRBJ2-7	NA	TGTGCCAGCAGCCCGGAGGGCCACCGGGGCCACGAGCAGTACTTC	CASSPEGHRGHEQYF
TRBV11-3	NA	TRBJ2-3	NA	TGTGCCAGCAGCCTGGGAATCCTAGCGTTCACAGATACGCAGTATTTT	CASSLGILAFTDTQYF
TRBV9	TRBD2	TRBJ2-3	NA	TGTGCCAGCAGCGCTTCGAGCTCGGGACTAGCGGGGGGTGCGGGGCATACGAGAACAGATACGCAGTATTTT	CASSASSSGLAGGAGHTRTDTQYF
TRBV24-1	TRBD2	TRBJ2-3	NA	TGTGCCACCAGTGAGCCAGGGTCAGCGGGGGGCCGCCGGGATACGCAGTATTTT	CATSEPGSAGGRRDTQYF
TRBV30	NA	TRBJ1-2	NA	TGTGCCTGGAGCGCCGGAGATGGCTACACCTTC	CAWSAGDGYTF
TRBV21-1	NA	TRBJ2-1	NA	TGTGCCAGCGGTAGCGGGGGGCCCGAACGCTCCTACAATGAGCAGTTCTTC	CASGSGGPERSYNEQFF
TRBV3-1/TRBV3-2	NA	TRBJ1-4	few	TGTGCCAGCAGCCAACAACCAAGGAGTGAAAAACTGTTTTTT	CASSQQPRSEKLFF
TRBV10-2	TRBD1	TRBJ2-7	few	TGCGCCAGCAGTACCGGGACAGATGCATCCGAGCAGTACTTC	CASSTGTDASEQYF
TRBV7-2	TRBD1	TRBJ2-7	NA	TGTGCCAGCAGCCAATTACAGGGGGCGTCCTACGAGCAGTACTTC	CASSQLQGASYEQYF
TRBV4-3	TRBD1	TRBJ1-4	once	TGCGCCAGCAGCCAAGATAAAGGGACAGGGATAATTAATGAAAAACTGTTTTTT	CASSQDKGTGIINEKLFF